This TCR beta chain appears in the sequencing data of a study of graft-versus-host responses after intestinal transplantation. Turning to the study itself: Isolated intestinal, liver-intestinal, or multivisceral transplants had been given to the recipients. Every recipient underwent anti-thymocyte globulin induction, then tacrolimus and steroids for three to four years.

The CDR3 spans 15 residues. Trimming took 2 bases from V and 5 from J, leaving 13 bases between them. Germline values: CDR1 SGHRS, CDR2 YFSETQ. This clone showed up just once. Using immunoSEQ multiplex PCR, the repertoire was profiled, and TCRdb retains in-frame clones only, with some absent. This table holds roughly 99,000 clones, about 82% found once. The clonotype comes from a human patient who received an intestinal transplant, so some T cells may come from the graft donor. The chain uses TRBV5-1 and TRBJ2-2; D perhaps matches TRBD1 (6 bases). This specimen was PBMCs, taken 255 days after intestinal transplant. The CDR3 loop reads CASSFGTWGTGELFF. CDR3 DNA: TGCGCCAGCAGCTTCGGGACATGGGGGACCGGGGAGCTGTTTTTT.